This TCR beta chain was sequenced in a study of T cells after yellow fever vaccination. This clonotype showed up many times. Its target is unknown. V shed 5 bases and J 4 bases; nucleotides not matched to a gene: 17. The CDR3 contains 18 residues. Germline assignment: CDR1 MDHEN and CDR2 SYDVKM. 5'RACE template switching added a universal primer site and UMIs to TCR cDNA. TCRdb independently ran MiXCR on the 5' RACE reads; one entry per CDR3 protein. Of some 160,000 distinct CDR3 sequences in the sample, approximately 10% were seen once. Study-wide points: Clones that expanded after primary vaccination mostly reappeared after the booster (less than 98% CD4, approximately 85% CD8).

The origin of this receptor is a man aged 18 to 30 who received the YFV17D yellow fever vaccine. The input for sequencing was CD8+ T cells sorted from PBMCs, taken 45 days after the yellow fever booster vaccination. The gene calls are TRBV28 and TRBJ2-3, with 8 bases aligning to TRBD1. The CDR3 protein is CASSPPGLVRGRSDTQYF. The CDR3 DNA reads as TGTGCCAGCAGTCCCCCGGGTTTGGTCAGGGGGCGCTCAGATACGCAGTATTTT.